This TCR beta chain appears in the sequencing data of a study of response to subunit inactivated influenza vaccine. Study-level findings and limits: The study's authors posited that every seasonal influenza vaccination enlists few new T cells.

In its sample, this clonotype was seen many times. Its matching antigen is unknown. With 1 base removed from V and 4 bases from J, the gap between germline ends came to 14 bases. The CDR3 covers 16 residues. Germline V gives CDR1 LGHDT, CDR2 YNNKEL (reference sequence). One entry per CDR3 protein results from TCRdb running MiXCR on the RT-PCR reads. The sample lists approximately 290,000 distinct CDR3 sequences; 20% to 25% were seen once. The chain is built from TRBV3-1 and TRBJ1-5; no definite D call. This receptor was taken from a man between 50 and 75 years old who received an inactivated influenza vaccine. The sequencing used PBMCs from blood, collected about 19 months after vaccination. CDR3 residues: CASSQGGRARNQPQHF. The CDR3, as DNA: TGTGCCAGCAGCCAAGGAGGCAGAGCAAGGAATCAGCCCCAGCATTTT.